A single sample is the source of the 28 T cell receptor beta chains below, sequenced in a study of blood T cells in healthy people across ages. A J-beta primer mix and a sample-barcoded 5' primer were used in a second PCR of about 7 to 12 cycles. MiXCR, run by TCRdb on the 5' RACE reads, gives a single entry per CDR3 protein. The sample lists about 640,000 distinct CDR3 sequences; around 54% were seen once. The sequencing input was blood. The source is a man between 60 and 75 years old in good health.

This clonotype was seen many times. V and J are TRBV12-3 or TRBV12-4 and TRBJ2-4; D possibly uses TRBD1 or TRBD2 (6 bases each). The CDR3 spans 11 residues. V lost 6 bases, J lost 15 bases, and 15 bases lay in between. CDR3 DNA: TGTGCCAGCAGCATCGGGGGCGTTGCGTACTTC. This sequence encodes CASSIGGVAYF.

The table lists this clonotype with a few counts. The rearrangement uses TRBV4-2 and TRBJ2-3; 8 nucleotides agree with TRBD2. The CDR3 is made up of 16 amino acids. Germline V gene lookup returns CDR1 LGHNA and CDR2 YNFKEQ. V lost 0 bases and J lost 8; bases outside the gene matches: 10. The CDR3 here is CASSQDVGRGAGTQYF. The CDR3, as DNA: TGTGCCAGCAGCCAAGATGTGGGGCGGGGGGCAGGTACGCAGTATTTT.

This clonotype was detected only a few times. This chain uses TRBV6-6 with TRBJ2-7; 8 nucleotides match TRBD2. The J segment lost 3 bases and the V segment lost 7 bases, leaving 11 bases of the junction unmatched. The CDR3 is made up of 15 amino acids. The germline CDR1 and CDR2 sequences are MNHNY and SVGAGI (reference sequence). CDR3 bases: TGTGCCAGCAAGGGTAGAGTAGCGGGGATCTACGAGCAGTACTTC. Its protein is CASKGRVAGIYEQYF.

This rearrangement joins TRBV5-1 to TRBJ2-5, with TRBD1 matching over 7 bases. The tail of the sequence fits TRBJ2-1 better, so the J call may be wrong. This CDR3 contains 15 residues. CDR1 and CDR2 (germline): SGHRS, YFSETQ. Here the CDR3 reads CASSDATGSQETQFF. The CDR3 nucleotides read TGCGCCAGCAGCGACGCGACAGGGAGCCAAGAGACCCAGTTCTTC.

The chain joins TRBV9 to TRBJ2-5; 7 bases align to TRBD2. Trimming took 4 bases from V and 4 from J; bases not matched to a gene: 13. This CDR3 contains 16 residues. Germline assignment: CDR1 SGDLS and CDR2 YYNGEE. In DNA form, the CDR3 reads TGTGCCAGCAGCCTCGTGGCTGGGAGGGCCGGAGAGACCCAGTACTTC. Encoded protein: CASSLVAGRAGETQYF.

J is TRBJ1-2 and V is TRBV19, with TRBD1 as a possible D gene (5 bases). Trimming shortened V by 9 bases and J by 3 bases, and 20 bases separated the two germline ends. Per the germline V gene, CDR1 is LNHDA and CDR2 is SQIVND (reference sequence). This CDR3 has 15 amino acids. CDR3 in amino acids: CARTKAGESHYGYTF. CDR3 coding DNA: TGTGCCAGAACCAAGGCGGGGGAATCGCACTATGGCTACACCTTC. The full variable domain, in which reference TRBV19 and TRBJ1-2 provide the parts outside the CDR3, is DGGITQSPKYLFRKEGQNVTLSCEQNLNHDAMYWYRQDPGQGLRLIYYSQIVNDFQKGDIAEGYSVSREKKESFPLTVTSAQKNPTAFYLCARTKAGESHYGYTFGSGTRLTVV.

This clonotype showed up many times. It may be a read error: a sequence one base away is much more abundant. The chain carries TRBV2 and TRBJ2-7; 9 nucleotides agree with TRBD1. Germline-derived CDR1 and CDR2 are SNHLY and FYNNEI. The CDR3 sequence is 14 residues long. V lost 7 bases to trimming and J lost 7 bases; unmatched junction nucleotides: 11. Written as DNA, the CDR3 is TGTGCCAGCACCCCGGGACAGGGCTACAATGAGCAGTACTTC. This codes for CASTPGQGYNEQYF.

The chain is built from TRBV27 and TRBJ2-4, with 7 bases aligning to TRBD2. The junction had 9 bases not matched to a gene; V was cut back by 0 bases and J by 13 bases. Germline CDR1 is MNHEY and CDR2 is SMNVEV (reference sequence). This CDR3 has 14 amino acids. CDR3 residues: CASSLSAGGGEQYF. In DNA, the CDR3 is TGTGCCAGCAGTTTATCCGCTGGGGGAGGGGAGCAGTACTTC.

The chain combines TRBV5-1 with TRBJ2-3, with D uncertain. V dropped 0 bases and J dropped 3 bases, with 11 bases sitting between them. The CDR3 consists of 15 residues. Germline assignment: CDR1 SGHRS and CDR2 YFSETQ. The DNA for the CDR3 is TGCGCCAGCAGCTTGGACCAGACGGAGACAGATACGCAGTATTTT. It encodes CASSLDQTETDTQYF.

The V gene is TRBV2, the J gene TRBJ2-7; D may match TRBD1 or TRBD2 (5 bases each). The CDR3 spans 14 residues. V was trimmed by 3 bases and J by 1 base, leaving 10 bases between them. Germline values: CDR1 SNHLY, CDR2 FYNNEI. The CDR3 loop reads CASSEGWGSYEQYF. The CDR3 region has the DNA TGTGCCAGCAGTGAGGGGTGGGGGTCCTACGAGCAGTACTTC.

CDR3 amino acids: CASRFGRAETQYF. The CDR3 DNA follows: TGCGCCAGCAGATTCGGAAGAGCAGAGACCCAGTACTTC. V usage is TRBV10-2 and J usage is TRBJ2-5; D unclear. V was clipped by 6 bases and J by 4 bases, with 12 bases between them. Germline V gene data show CDR1 as WSHSY and CDR2 as SAAADI. The length of the CDR3 is 13 residues.

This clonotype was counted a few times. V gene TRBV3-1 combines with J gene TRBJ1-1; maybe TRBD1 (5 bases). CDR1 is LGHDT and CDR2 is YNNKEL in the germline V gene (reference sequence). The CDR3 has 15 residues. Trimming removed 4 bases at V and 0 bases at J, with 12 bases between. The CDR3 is CASSPGWGMNTEAFF. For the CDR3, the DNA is TGTGCCAGCAGCCCTGGGTGGGGGATGAACACTGAAGCTTTCTTT.

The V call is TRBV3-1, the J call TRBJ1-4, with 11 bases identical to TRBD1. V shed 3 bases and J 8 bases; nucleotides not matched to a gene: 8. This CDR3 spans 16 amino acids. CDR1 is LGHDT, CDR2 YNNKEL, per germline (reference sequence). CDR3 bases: TGTGCCAGCAGCCAGGGGACAGGGGGATATTCGGAAAAACTGTTTTTT. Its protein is CASSQGTGGYSEKLFF.

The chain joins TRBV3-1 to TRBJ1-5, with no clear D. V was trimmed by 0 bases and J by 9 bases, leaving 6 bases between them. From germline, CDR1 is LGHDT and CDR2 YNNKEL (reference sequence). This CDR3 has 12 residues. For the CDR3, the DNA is TGTGCCAGCAGCCAAGATATAGGGCCCCAGCATTTT. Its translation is CASSQDIGPQHF.

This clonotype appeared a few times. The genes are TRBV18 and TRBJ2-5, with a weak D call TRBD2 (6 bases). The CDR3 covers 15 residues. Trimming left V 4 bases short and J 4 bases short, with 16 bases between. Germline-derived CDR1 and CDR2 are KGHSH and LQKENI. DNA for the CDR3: TGTGCCAGCTCACAACGTGGGGGAGGCCGAGAGACCCAGTACTTC. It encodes CASSQRGGGRETQYF. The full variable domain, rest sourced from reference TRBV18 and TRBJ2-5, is NAGVMQNPRHLVRRRGQEARLRCSPMKGHSHVYWYRQLPEEGLKFMVYLQKENIIDESGMPKERFSAEFPKEGPSILRIQQVVRGDSAAYFCASSQRGGGRETQYFGPGTRLLVL.

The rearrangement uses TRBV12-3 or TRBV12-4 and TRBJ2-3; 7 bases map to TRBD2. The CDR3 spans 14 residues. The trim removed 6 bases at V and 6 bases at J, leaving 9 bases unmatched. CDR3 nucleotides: TGTGCCAGCAGCCTGGGAGGGAGAGGTGATACGCAGTATTTT. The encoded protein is CASSLGGRGDTQYF.

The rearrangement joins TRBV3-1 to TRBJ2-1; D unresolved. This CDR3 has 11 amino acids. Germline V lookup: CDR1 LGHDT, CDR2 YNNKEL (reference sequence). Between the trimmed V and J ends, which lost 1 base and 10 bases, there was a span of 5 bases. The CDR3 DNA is TGTGCCAGCAGCCAAGGCCCAGAGCAGTTCTTC. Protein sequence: CASSQGPEQFF.

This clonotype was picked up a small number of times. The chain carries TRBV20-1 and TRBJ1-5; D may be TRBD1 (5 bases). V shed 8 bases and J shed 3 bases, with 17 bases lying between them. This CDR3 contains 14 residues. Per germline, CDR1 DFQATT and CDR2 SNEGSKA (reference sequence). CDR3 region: CSTPTGRNNQPQHF. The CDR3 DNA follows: TGCAGTACCCCGACGGGGCGGAACAATCAGCCCCAGCATTTT.

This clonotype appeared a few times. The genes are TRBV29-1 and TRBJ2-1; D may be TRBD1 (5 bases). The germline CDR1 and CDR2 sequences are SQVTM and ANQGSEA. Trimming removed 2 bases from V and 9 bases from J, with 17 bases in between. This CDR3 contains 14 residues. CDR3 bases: TGCAGCGTTGAACAATACCAGGGCATCATTGAGCAGTTCTTC. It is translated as CSVEQYQGIIEQFF.

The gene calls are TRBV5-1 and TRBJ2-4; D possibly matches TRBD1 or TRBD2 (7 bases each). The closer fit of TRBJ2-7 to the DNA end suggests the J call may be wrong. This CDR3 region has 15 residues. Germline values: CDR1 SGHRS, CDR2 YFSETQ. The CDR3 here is CASSLEAQGGYEQYF. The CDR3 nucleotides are TGCGCCAGCAGCTTGGAAGCTCAGGGGGGGTACGAGCAGTACTTC.

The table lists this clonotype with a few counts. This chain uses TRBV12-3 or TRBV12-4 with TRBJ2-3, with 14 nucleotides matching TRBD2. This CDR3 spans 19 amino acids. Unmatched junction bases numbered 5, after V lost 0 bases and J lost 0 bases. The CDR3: CASSLALGTSGGSTDTQYF. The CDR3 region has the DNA TGTGCCAGCAGTTTAGCGCTCGGGACTAGCGGGGGAAGCACAGATACGCAGTATTTT.

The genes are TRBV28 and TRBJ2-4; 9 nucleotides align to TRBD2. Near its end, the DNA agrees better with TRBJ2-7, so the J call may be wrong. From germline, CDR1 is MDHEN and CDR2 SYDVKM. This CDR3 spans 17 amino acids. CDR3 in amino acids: CASSLGGAGGPFDEQYF. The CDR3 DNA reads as TGTGCCAGCAGTTTAGGGGGTGCGGGGGGGCCTTTCGACGAGCAGTACTTC.

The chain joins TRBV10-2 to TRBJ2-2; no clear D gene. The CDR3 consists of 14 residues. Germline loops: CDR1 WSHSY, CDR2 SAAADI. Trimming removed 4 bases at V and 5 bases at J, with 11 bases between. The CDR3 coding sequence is TGCGCCAGCAGTGGCATGCCTAGGACCGGGGAGCTGTTTTTT. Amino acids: CASSGMPRTGELFF.

CDR3 DNA sequence: TGTGCCAGCAGCCAAGGGAACGAGCAGTACTTC. This translates into CASSQGNEQYF. The chain has TRBV3-1 and TRBJ2-7; D unclear. V gave up 1 base and J gave up 5 bases, with 3 bases separating them. Per germline, CDR1 LGHDT and CDR2 YNNKEL (reference sequence). This CDR3 spans 11 amino acids.

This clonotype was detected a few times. This chain's CDR3 is CASSPRQGTAYEQYF. The CDR3 DNA sequence: TGTGCCAGCAGCCCCCGACAGGGGACCGCCTACGAGCAGTACTTC. V gene TRBV9 combines with J gene TRBJ2-7; 8 nucleotides match TRBD1. The CDR3 has 15 amino acids. Germline trimming cut 4 bases from V and 2 bases from J; bases unmatched to any gene: 8. CDR1 SGDLS and CDR2 YYNGEE come from the germline V gene.

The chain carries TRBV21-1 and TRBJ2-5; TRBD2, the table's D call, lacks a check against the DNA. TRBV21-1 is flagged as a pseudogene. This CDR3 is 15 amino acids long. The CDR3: CASTLGEDPQETQYF. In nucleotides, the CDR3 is TGTGCCAGCACCCTAGGGGAGGACCCCCAAGAGACCCAGTACTTC.

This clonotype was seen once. This CDR3 is CASSLAISANTGELFF. CDR3 bases: TGTGCCAGCAGCTTAGCAATCAGCGCGAACACCGGGGAGCTGTTTTTT. This sequence joins TRBV7-2 and TRBJ2-2; D is undetermined. This CDR3 comprises 16 residues. Germline V CDR1 and CDR2: SGHTA, FQGNSA. V was trimmed by 0 bases and J by 0 bases, leaving 8 bases between them.

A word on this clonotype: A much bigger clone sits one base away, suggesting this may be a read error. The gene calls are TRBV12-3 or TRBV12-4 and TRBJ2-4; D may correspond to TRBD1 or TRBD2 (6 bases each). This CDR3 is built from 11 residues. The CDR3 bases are TGTGCCAGCAGCATCGGGGGCGTTGCGGACTTC. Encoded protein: CASSIGGVADF.